The 4 T cell receptor beta chains below come from one sample, sequenced in a study of blood T cell repertoires in COVID-19. Only in-frame clones appear in the TCRdb table, and some are missing; sequencing was by immunoSEQ multiplex PCR. The sample records over 130,000 clones, 60% to 80% being singletons. The specimen was PBMCs or T cells enriched from blood (not recorded which). These receptors were collected from a woman between 50 and 59 years old who had recovered from COVID-19.

This clone was found a few times. This chain joins TRBV3-1 (or the pseudogene TRBV3-2) and TRBJ1-1; D call uncertain. Trimming left V 5 bases short and J 3 bases short, with 4 bases between. The germline V gene encodes CDR1 LGHDT and CDR2 YNNKEL (reference sequence). CDR3 length: 11 residues. The CDR3 DNA is TGTGCCAGCAGCGTCGACACTGAAGCTTTCTTT. Translated, it gives CASSVDTEAFF.

This clone was found a few times. V is TRBV11-2 and J is TRBJ2-7, with D maybe TRBD1 (6 bases). The CDR3 sequence is 13 residues long. Looked up from germline, CDR1 is SGHAT and CDR2 is FQNNGV. Deletions cut 4 bases from V and 9 bases from J, with 16 bases between. The CDR3 region is CASSYTAGVVQYF. For the CDR3, the DNA is TGTGCCAGCAGCTATACCGCAGGGGTGGTGCAGTACTTC.

In its sample, this clone was seen once. The CDR3 protein is CASSPPGQFSPLHF. The CDR3 coding sequence is TGTGCCAGTAGTCCACCGGGACAGTTTTCACCCCTCCACTTT. V and J are TRBV19 and TRBJ1-6; 7 bases are shared with TRBD1. J lost 9 bases, V lost 5 bases, and 7 bases had no gene match. Germline values: CDR1 LNHDA, CDR2 SQIVND (reference sequence). The CDR3 covers 14 residues. Full variable domain (remainder filled in from reference TRBV19 and TRBJ1-6): DGGITQSPKYLFRKEGQNVTLSCEQNLNHDAMYWYRQDPGQGLRLIYYSQIVNDFQKGDIAEGYSVSREKKESFPLTVTSAQKNPTAFYLCASSPPGQFSPLHFGNGTRLTVT.

Only a few counts were recorded for this clone. V is TRBV20-1 and J is TRBJ1-1, with D maybe TRBD1 (5 bases). Germline assignment: CDR1 DFQATT and CDR2 SNEGSKA (reference sequence). V dropped 3 bases and J dropped 10 bases, with 18 bases sitting between them. CDR3 size: 13 residues. This CDR3 is CSASSGNPRRAFF. The CDR3 DNA follows: TGCAGTGCTAGTTCAGGGAACCCCAGGCGAGCTTTCTTT.